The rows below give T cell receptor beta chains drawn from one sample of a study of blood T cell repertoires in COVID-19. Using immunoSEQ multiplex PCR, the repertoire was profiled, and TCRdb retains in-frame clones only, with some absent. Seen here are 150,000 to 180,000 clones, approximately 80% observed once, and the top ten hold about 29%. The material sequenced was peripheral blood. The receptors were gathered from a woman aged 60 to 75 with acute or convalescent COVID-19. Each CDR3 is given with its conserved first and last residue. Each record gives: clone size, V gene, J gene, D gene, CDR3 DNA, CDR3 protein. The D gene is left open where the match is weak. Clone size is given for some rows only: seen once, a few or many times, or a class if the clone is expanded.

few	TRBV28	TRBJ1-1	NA	TGTGCCAGCAGTCGCCGGGGGGGGAACACTGAAGCTTTCTTT	CASSRRGGNTEAFF
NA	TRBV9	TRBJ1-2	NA	TGTGCCAGCAGCGTACAGACAGGCCGAAGGGGAAACTATGGCTACACCTTC	CASSVQTGRRGNYGYTF
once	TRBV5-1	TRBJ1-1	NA	TGCGCCAGCAGCTTGTTCCAGTCGAACACTGAAGCTTTCTTT	CASSLFQSNTEAFF
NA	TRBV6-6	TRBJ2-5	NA	TGTGCCAGCAGTTACATGGGAGCAGCTGTGGAGACCCAGTACTTC	CASSYMGAAVETQYF
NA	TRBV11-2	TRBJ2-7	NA	TGTGCCAGCAGTAAACAGGGTACCTACGAGCAGTACTTC	CASSKQGTYEQYF
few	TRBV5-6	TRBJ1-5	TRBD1	TGTGCCAGCAGCGTACGACAGGGGTCGGGTCAGCCCCAGCATTTT	CASSVRQGSGQPQHF
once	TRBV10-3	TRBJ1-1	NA	TGTGCCATCAGTGAGACAGGATACACTGAAGCTTTCTTT	CAISETGYTEAFF
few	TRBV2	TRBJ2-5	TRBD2	TGTGCCAGCAGTGAATCTTTAGCGGGGATAACATATTGGGAGACCCAGTACTTC	CASSESLAGITYWETQYF
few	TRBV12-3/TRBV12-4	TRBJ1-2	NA	TGTGCCAGCAGTTTCGGGGGGGCGCGTGGCTACACCTTC	CASSFGGARGYTF
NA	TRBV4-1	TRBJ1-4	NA	TGCGCCAGCAGCCAAGAACAAACAGGCTCTAATGAAAAACTGTTTTTT	CASSQEQTGSNEKLFF
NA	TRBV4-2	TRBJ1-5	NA	TGTGCCAGCAGCCAAGATGGAGTTCCGGGGGGCAATCAGCCCCAGCATTTT	CASSQDGVPGGNQPQHF
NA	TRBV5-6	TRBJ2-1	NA	TGTGCCAGCAGCTTGACGGACAATGAGCAGTTCTTC	CASSLTDNEQFF
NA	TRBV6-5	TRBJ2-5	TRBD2	TGTGCCAGCAGTTACTCCATACTAGCGGGGGAGACCCAGTACTTC	CASSYSILAGETQYF
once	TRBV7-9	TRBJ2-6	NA	TGTGCCAGCAGCTTAGCCAGGGGAAGTGGGGCCAACGTCCTGACTTTC	CASSLARGSGANVLTF
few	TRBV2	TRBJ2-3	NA	TGTGCCAGCCGACCTTCCGGGGATACGCAGTATTTT	CASRPSGDTQYF
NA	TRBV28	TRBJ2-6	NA	TGTGCCAGCAGTGGCCAGGGCGGTGGGGCCAACGTCCTGACTTTC	CASSGQGGGANVLTF
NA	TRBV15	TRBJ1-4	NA	TGTGCCACCAGCATCGGACAGAATAATGAAAAACTGTTTTTT	CATSIGQNNEKLFF
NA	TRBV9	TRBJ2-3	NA	TGTGCCAGCAGCGCGACGGGGAAAGATACGCAGTATTTT	CASSATGKDTQYF
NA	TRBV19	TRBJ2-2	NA	TGTGCCAGTAGTATACGGGGCGGGGAGCTGTTTTTT	CASSIRGGELFF
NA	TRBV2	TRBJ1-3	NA	TGTGCCAGCAGTGGAGAAGGGGCCCCTTCTGGAAACACCATATATTTT	CASSGEGAPSGNTIYF
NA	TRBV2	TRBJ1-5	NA	TGTGCCAGCAATCCCGCTTCCGGGTTGCTTCATTTT	CASNPASGLLHF
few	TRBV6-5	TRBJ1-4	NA	TGTGCCAGCAGTTACGAAGGCGGCCTAATAGGTGAAAAACTGTTTTTT	CASSYEGGLIGEKLFF
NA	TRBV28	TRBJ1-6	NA	TGTGCCAGCAGTTCCGGGTATTCCTATAATTCACCCCTCCACTTT	CASSSGYSYNSPLHF
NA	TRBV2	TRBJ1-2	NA	TGTGCCAGCAGGGCCGAGGGGAGGGGTGGCTACACCTTC	CASRAEGRGGYTF
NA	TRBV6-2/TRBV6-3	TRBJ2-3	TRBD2	TGTGCCAGCAGCCGCCCCACTAGCGGGGGGACAGATACGCAGTATTTT	CASSRPTSGGTDTQYF
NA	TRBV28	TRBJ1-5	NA	TGTGCCAGCAGTCTAGATTTGAATCAGCCCCAGCATTTT	CASSLDLNQPQHF
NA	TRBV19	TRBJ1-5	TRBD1	TGTGCCAGTTCCTATGGGGCAGGGGGCTTCGGCAATCAGCCCCAGCATTTT	CASSYGAGGFGNQPQHF
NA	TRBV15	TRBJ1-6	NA	TGTGCCACCAGCAGACGTCAGGGTGCGCCCCTCCACTTT	CATSRRQGAPLHF